This T cell receptor (beta chain) comes out of a study of cytomegalovirus exposure and HLA in healthy donors. Findings and caveats of the study: Accurate predictions that matched the HLA-A and HLA-B alleles of most subjects were reportedly made from TCR beta sequences.

The PCR used 60 Vbeta and 13 Jbeta primers. The data were produced by immunoSEQ multiplex PCR, yet TCRdb's version contains in-frame clones alone and is incomplete. The repertoire holds tens of thousands of clones, with approximately 79% as singletons. Points on this clone: What it binds is unknown.

Trimming removed 5 bases from V and 3 bases from J, with 13 bases in between. Germline V lookup: CDR1 MNHEY, CDR2 SVGAGI. The CDR3 spans 14 residues. Those who donated were healthy bone marrow donors. The chain recombines TRBV6-5 with TRBJ1-1; unclear D gene. Sequenced material: PBMCs. This TCR was recovered from a woman between 25 and 40 years old in good health and CMV-seropositive. The CDR3 is CASSGHTFDTEAFF. The CDR3 bases are TGTGCCAGCAGTGGGCACACCTTCGACACTGAAGCTTTCTTT.